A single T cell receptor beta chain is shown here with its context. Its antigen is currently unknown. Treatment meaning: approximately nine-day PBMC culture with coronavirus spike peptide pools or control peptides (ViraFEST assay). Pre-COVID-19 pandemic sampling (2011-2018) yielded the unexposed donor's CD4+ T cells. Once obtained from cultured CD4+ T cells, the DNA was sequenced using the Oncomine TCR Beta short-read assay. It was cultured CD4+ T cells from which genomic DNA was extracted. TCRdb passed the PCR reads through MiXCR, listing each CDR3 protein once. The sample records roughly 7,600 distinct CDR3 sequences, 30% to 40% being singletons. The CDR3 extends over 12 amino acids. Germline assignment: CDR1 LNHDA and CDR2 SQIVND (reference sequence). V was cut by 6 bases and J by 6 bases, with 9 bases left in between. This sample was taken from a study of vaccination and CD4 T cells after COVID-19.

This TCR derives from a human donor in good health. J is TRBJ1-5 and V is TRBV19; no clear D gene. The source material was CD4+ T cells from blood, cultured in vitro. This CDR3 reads CASRGLIQPQHF. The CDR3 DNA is TGTGCCAGTAGAGGGTTAATTCAGCCCCAGCATTTT. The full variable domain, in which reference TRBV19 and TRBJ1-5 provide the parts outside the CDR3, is DGGITQSPKYLFRKEGQNVTLSCEQNLNHDAMYWYRQDPGQGLRLIYYSQIVNDFQKGDIAEGYSVSREKKESFPLTVTSAQKNPTAFYLCASRGLIQPQHFGDGTRLSIL.